This T cell receptor (beta chain) emerged from a study of brain T cells in children with intractable seizures. Germline loops: CDR1 MNHNS, CDR2 SASEGT. This CDR3 region has 15 residues. V was shortened by 3 bases and J by 0 bases, with 11 bases between the two germline ends. TCRdb's copy holds only in-frame clones and misses some; the assay was immunoSEQ multiplex PCR. This sample carries tens of thousands of clones, 90% to 95% of them seen once, and the ten largest clones take approximately 25%. The source of this sequence is a girl under 10 years old with Rasmussen encephalitis and intractable seizures. The chain couples TRBV6-1 to TRBJ1-2, with D hard to call. The sequencing here drew on peripheral blood, taken at surgery. DNA of the CDR3: TGTGCCAGCAGTGAGTACACTACAACTAACTATGGCTACACCTTC. Its translation is CASSEYTTTNYGYTF.